This entry features one TCR beta chain sequence. The antigen remains undetermined. This entry comes from a study of shared clonotypes between healthy human individuals. Regarding the study as a whole: Relative to their counterparts shared across all four donors, non-shared clonotypes exhibited diminished generation probabilities.

Germline V lookup: CDR1 PRHDT, CDR2 FYEKMQ (reference sequence). Between the trimmed V and J ends, which lost 5 bases and 1 base, there was a span of 6 bases. The CDR3 has 12 amino acids. Naive CD8 cells lacked CD45RO and underwent positive selection for CCR7, leaving out terminally differentiated effector memory CD45RA+ cells. Caucasian adults residing in Nashville, Tennessee made up all the donors. Libraries were prepared by immunoSEQ multiplex PCR; TCRdb keeps only in-frame clonotypes and omits some of them. Of about 2,100,000 clones detected, about 93% appear once; the ten largest clones hold under 2%.

Specimen: naive CD8+ T cells from PBMCs. The chain couples TRBV13 to TRBJ2-7; D is perhaps TRBD2 (5 bases). This TCR came from a young man in good health. Some clones in this sample may be carry-over from other donors' samples. CDR3 bases: TGTGCCAGCAGCCGGGGTTCCTACGAGCAGTACTTC. This sequence encodes CASSRGSYEQYF.